These 18 T cell receptor beta chains were sequenced from one sample in a study of CD4 and CD8 cells across lung adenocarcinoma regions. TCRdb called the PCR reads again in MiXCR, with one record for every CDR3 protein. The top ten clones hold 88% of a sample with about 11,000 distinct CDR3 sequences, around 59% of them seen once. The sequenced material came from CD8+ T cells from the margin of a lung tumor. Source of these receptors: a male donor with lung adenocarcinoma. The CD4 and CD8 labels of this study may be unreliable.

The table lists this clonotype with a few counts. This may stem from a read error, because a much larger clone lies one nucleotide away. V and J are TRBV10-3 and TRBJ2-1; TRBD2 aligns across 8 bases. The J call may be mistaken, given a closer DNA end match to TRBJ2-7. Germline CDR1 is ENHRY and CDR2 is SYGVKD. The CDR3 consists of 13 residues. The CDR3 region has the DNA TGTGCCATCAGCCAAGCGGGAGCAGAAGAGCAGTACTTC. Its protein product is CAISQAGAEEQYF.

Concerning this clonotype itself: Because the CDR3 is missing its conserved closing phenylalanine or tryptophan, this is likely a read error. The limits of the CDR3 on the DNA are not certain, so only TCRdb's listed CDR3 is given. The genes are TRBV6-1 and TRBJ2-5; TRBD1 is the table's D call and was not checked against the DNA. The CDR3 is 9 residues long, ends included. The V gene's germline CDR1 is MNHNS and CDR2 SASEGT. The chain's CDR3 is CASRGARAH.

J is TRBJ2-3 and V is TRBV6-1; D is perhaps TRBD2 (5 bases). The DNA end is more similar to TRBJ2-7, so the J call may be wrong. Germline loops: CDR1 MNHNS, CDR2 SASEGT. This CDR3 has 15 residues. CDR3 in amino acids: CASSKVRLAKDTQYF. The CDR3 nucleotides read TGTGCCAGCTCCAAAGTGCGGTTAGCGAAAGATACGCAGTACTTC.

This clonotype was observed a few times. The chain uses TRBV11-2 and TRBJ2-2, with 16 bases identical to TRBD2. Germline lookup yields CDR1 SGHAT and CDR2 FQNNGV. The CDR3 length is 16 residues. The V and J ends lost 4 bases and 8 bases, in that order; junction bases with no gene match: 4. The CDR3 region has the DNA TGTGCCAGCAGCTGGGGACTAGCGGGAGGGAAAGGGGAGCTGTTTTTT. Its protein product is CASSWGLAGGKGELFF.

Comments on this clonotype: One junction end does not reproduce the germline sequence, and a read error may be involved. CDR3 DNA: TGTGCCAGCAGCTACTCGTATACGCAGTATTTT. Protein: CASSYSYTQYF. The chain uses TRBV6-5 and TRBJ2-3; D is undetermined. This CDR3 region has 11 residues. Germline CDR1 MNHEY, CDR2 SVGAGI.

This chain links TRBV6-1 with TRBJ2-3; 7 bases agree with TRBD2. V lost 6 bases and J lost 0; bases outside the gene matches: 3. The CDR3 spans 14 residues. The germline V gene encodes CDR1 MNHNS and CDR2 SASEGT. The CDR3 region has the DNA TGTGCCAGCAGGGGCGGGGGTAGCACAGATACGCAGTATTTT. As protein: CASRGGGSTDTQYF.

This clonotype has just a few counts. This sequence joins TRBV11-2 and TRBJ2-1; perhaps TRBD2 as D (5 bases). Germline CDR1 SGHAT, CDR2 FQNNGV. The V end was cut by 2 bases, the J end by 5 bases, with 7 bases between. The CDR3 has 13 amino acids. This chain's CDR3 is CASSLRGNNEQFF. CDR3 bases: TGTGCCAGCAGCTTACGGGGAAACAATGAGCAGTTCTTC.

The chain joins TRBV6-1 to TRBJ1-4; weak D call: TRBD1 (5 bases). This CDR3 spans 14 amino acids. V lost 6 bases to trimming and J lost 6 bases, with 14 bases between them. CDR1 MNHNS and CDR2 SASEGT come from the germline V gene. The CDR3 DNA sequence: TGTGCCAGCAGAGTCGGGGGAGGTGATGAAAAACTGTTTTTT. Translation gives CASRVGGGDEKLFF.

This clonotype was observed many times. The chain has TRBV10-2 and TRBJ1-2, with unresolved D. The CDR3 has 12 amino acids. V was trimmed by 6 bases and J by 13 bases, leaving 18 bases between them. The germline gives CDR1 WSHSY, CDR2 SAAADI. The CDR3 nucleotides read TGCGCCAGCAGGTCCCCCAGCTGGTGGTTCACCTTC. It is translated as CASRSPSWWFTF.

This clonotype came up a few times. A read error may produce the germline difference seen at one junction end. This chain uses TRBV4-1 with TRBJ2-5; TRBD1 is a possible D gene (5 bases). Germline CDR1 is MGHRA and CDR2 is YSYEKL. CDR3 size: 15 residues. CDR3 region: CASSPEGDPRETQYF. CDR3 DNA sequence: TGCGCCAGCAGCCCAGAAGGGGATCCCCGAGAGACCCAGTATTTC.

J is TRBJ2-1 and V is TRBV6-1; D remains ambiguous. V shed 4 bases and J shed 3 bases, with 7 bases lying between them. The CDR3 is made up of 13 amino acids. Germline CDR1 is MNHNS and CDR2 is SASEGT. CDR3 in DNA: TGTGCCAGCAGTGGGCGAATCTACAATGAGCAGTTCTTC. Its protein is CASSGRIYNEQFF.

This chain joins TRBV7-2 and TRBJ1-5, with no clear D. V was cut by 0 bases and J by 7 bases, with 7 bases left in between. This CDR3 comprises 13 residues. Germline CDR1 and CDR2: SGHTA and FQGNSA. The DNA of the CDR3 is TGTGCCAGCAGCTTAGCGGACGGACAGCCCCAGCATTTT. Its translation is CASSLADGQPQHF.

This clonotype was seen a single time. The rearrangement links TRBV5-1 to TRBJ2-1, with 7 bases identical to TRBD1. The CDR3 is 14 residues long. The junction had 10 bases not matched to a gene; V was cut back by 4 bases and J by 9 bases. The V gene's germline CDR1 is SGHRS and CDR2 YFSETQ. The CDR3 region has the DNA TGCGCCAGCAGCCACGCCACCGACAGGGCTGAGCAGTTCTTC. Its protein product is CASSHATDRAEQFF.

This clonotype was seen only a few times. The V call is TRBV10-2, the J call TRBJ1-6; D is ambiguous. Germline values: CDR1 WSHSY, CDR2 SAAADI. V lost 0 bases and J lost 8, with 5 bases in between. The length of the CDR3 is 13 residues. Here the CDR3 reads CASSESRDSPLHF. CDR3 bases: TGCGCCAGCAGTGAGTCTCGGGATTCACCCCTCCACTTT.

This chain connects TRBV4-1 to TRBJ2-1; D might be TRBD2 (6 bases). Germline CDR1 is MGHRA and CDR2 is YSYEKL. This CDR3 spans 14 amino acids. V lost 2 bases, J lost 15 bases, and 20 bases lay in between. CDR3 DNA: TGCGCCAGCAGCCAATACCCGAAACAGGACTATCTGTTCTTC. Translated: CASSQYPKQDYLFF.

CDR3 in DNA: TGTGCCAGCACTTCTTGGGGGGAGTACGAGCAGTACTTC. Translated: CASTSWGEYEQYF. This chain links TRBV11-2 with TRBJ2-5, with D tentatively TRBD2 (6 bases). The DNA end favors TRBJ2-7, so the J call may be wrong. The germline CDR1 and CDR2 sequences are SGHAT and FQNNGV. This CDR3 has 13 amino acids.

V is TRBV6-5 and J is TRBJ2-5; 7 nucleotides match TRBD2. The better agreement between TRBJ2-3 and the DNA end casts doubt on the J call. The CDR3 sequence is 15 residues long. CDR1 and CDR2 (germline): MNHEY, SVGAGI. The CDR3 DNA reads TGTGCCAGCAGTTACTCGTTTTACTCCGGGACTAAGCAGTATTTT. Translating it yields CASSYSFYSGTKQYF.

This clonotype was counted only a few times. The CDR3 sequence: CATSDWTGSTYNEQFF. The CDR3 nucleotides read TGTGCCACCAGTGATTGGACAGGGTCTACCTACAATGAGCAGTTCTTC. The chain couples TRBV24-1 to TRBJ2-1; TRBD1 aligns across 8 bases. The CDR3 is 16 amino acids. V was clipped by 2 bases and J by 2 bases; unmatched bases: 4. The V gene's germline CDR1 is KGHDR and CDR2 SFDVKD.